Listed here are 10 T cell receptor beta chains from one sample, sequenced in a study of cytomegalovirus exposure and HLA in healthy donors. The PCR contained 60 Vbeta and 13 Jbeta primers. Measured with immunoSEQ multiplex PCR; TCRdb has only the in-frame clones, and not every one. The sample holds about 130,000 clones, under 12% seen once. The sample taken for sequencing was PBMCs. The receptors derive from a woman under 30 in good health and CMV-seropositive.

The chain uses TRBV5-4 and TRBJ2-7; 9 bases are a match to TRBD1. This CDR3 is 14 amino acids long. Trimming at V came to 4 bases and at J to 4 bases, leaving 6 bases not matched to a gene. Germline values: CDR1 SGHNT, CDR2 YYREEE (reference sequence). In nucleotides, the CDR3 is TGTGCCAGCAGCCTACAGGGGGCCGGGTACGAGCAGTACTTC. Encoded protein: CASSLQGAGYEQYF.

This chain joins TRBV19 and TRBJ1-2; 7 bases map to TRBD1. Per the germline V gene, CDR1 is LNHDA and CDR2 is SQIVND (reference sequence). V was clipped by 6 bases and J by 4 bases; unmatched bases: 5. The CDR3 runs 13 residues. CDR3 coding DNA: TGTGCCAGTAGCGGTACAGGGGTCTATGGCTACACCTTC. Protein sequence: CASSGTGVYGYTF.

The chain combines TRBV25-1 with TRBJ1-1; D may be TRBD1 (5 bases). Looked up from germline, CDR1 is MGHDK and CDR2 is SYGVNS. This CDR3 comprises 14 residues. Trimming cost V 6 bases and J 0 bases, with 11 bases left between them. CDR3 DNA: TGTGCCAGCAGAGGGGCAACCGTGAACACTGAAGCTTTCTTT. This sequence encodes CASRGATVNTEAFF.

The V call is TRBV19, the J call TRBJ2-1, with D unclear. This CDR3 comprises 13 residues. The V gene's germline CDR1 is LNHDA and CDR2 SQIVND (reference sequence). Trimming stripped 3 bases from V and 4 bases from J, with 7 bases between. The CDR3 is CASSITGYNEQFF. CDR3 in DNA: TGTGCCAGTAGTATTACCGGGTACAATGAGCAGTTCTTC. Drawing the rest from reference TRBV19 and TRBJ2-1, the complete variable domain is DGGITQSPKYLFRKEGQNVTLSCEQNLNHDAMYWYRQDPGQGLRLIYYSQIVNDFQKGDIAEGYSVSREKKESFPLTVTSAQKNPTAFYLCASSITGYNEQFFGPGTRLTVL.

As to this clone: Other DNA sequences from this sample encode an identical CDR3 as well. V and J are TRBV25-1 and TRBJ1-5; 7 bases fit TRBD1. The CDR3 extends over 14 amino acids. With V trimmed by 8 bases and J by 0 bases, 4 bases remained unmatched. CDR1 and CDR2 (germline): MGHDK, SYGVNS. This chain's CDR3 is CASWTGISNQPQHF. The CDR3 DNA is TGTGCCAGCTGGACAGGAATTAGCAATCAGCCCCAGCATTTT.

V usage is TRBV5-1 and J usage is TRBJ2-2; weak D call: TRBD1 (5 bases). Germline-derived CDR1 and CDR2 are SGHRS and YFSETQ. The germline V and J ends were trimmed by 4 bases and 6 bases, with 10 bases remaining between them. This CDR3 has 13 amino acids. The CDR3 protein is CASSLQGAGELFF. CDR3 DNA sequence: TGCGCCAGCAGCCTTCAGGGTGCCGGGGAGCTGTTTTTT.

V gene TRBV30 combines with J gene TRBJ2-7, with 12 bases matching TRBD1. J gave up 5 bases and V 1 base, and 12 bases lay outside the gene matches. The CDR3 totals 17 residues. From germline, CDR1 is GTSNPN and CDR2 SVGIG (reference sequence). The CDR3 spells CAWSELFNRDRGHEQYF. CDR3 in DNA: TGTGCCTGGAGTGAACTATTCAACCGGGACAGGGGGCACGAGCAGTACTTC.

The chain couples TRBV5-1 to TRBJ1-3, with D unresolved. The CDR3 covers 13 residues. The germline CDR1 and CDR2 sequences are SGHRS and YFSETQ. The ends were cut back, 0 bases at V and 9 bases at J, with 10 bases in the middle. The CDR3, as DNA: TGCGCCAGCAGCTTGGCCCCCGACTTCACCATATATTTT. This encodes CASSLAPDFTIYF.

The CDR3 reads CASSQWTGGGEQFF. CDR3 nucleotides: TGCGCCAGCAGCCAGTGGACAGGGGGCGGTGAGCAGTTCTTC. The chain uses TRBV5-1 and TRBJ2-1; 11 nucleotides agree with TRBD1. V trimming: 4 bases; J trimming: 9 bases; junction bases outside the gene matches: 6. The germline V gene has CDR1 SGHRS and CDR2 YFSETQ. The CDR3 runs 14 residues.

This clone was counted only a few times. The V gene is TRBV11-1, the J gene TRBJ2-1; 10 positions agree with TRBD2. Per germline, CDR1 SGHAT and CDR2 FQDESV (reference sequence). Trimming took 2 bases from V and 7 from J; bases not matched to a gene: 5. The CDR3 extends over 15 amino acids. In DNA, the CDR3 is TGTGCCAGCAGCTTACTTACTAGCGGGACAAATGAGCAGTTCTTC. Encoded protein: CASSLLTSGTNEQFF.